A single sample gave rise to the 18 T cell receptor beta chains below, sequenced in a study of blood T cell repertoires in COVID-19. The assay was immunoSEQ multiplex PCR, and TCRdb's table has in-frame clones only and misses some. Here the sample spans about 200,000 clones, roughly 89% being singletons. Input material: peripheral blood. Receptors were obtained from a man aged 60 to 69 who had recovered from COVID-19.

The chain carries TRBV19 and TRBJ1-4; TRBD1 matches 8 bases. Losses at the gene ends were 3 bases for V and 2 bases for J; bases not matched to a gene: 5. CDR1 is LNHDA, CDR2 SQIVND, per germline (reference sequence). CDR3 size: 16 residues. CDR3 amino acids: CASSMNRGATNEKLFF. The CDR3 region has the DNA TGTGCCAGTAGTATGAACAGGGGGGCGACTAATGAAAAACTGTTTTTT.

The chain links TRBV5-1 to TRBJ1-1; D is possibly TRBD1 (5 bases). The CDR3 loop spans 15 amino acids. Trimming removed 3 bases from V and 1 base from J, with 13 bases in between. CDR1 is SGHRS, CDR2 YFSETQ, per germline. The CDR3 DNA reads TGCGCCAGCAGCTCCTGGGGGGGAGCGAACACTGAAGCTTTCTTT. Amino acids: CASSSWGGANTEAFF.

The V gene is TRBV3-1 (or the pseudogene TRBV3-2), the J gene TRBJ2-3; 8 nucleotides align to TRBD2. The V segment lost 5 bases and the J segment 1 base; nucleotides outside the gene matches: 5. Germline V gene data show CDR1 as LGHDT and CDR2 as YNNKEL (reference sequence). The length of the CDR3 is 15 residues. The CDR3 reads CASSNSGIGTDTQYF. As DNA, the CDR3 is TGTGCCAGCAGCAATAGCGGGATTGGCACAGATACGCAGTATTTT.

The V call is TRBV3-1 (or the pseudogene TRBV3-2), the J call TRBJ2-1; 9 positions agree with TRBD2. With V trimmed by 6 bases and J by 6 bases, 15 bases remained unmatched. The CDR3 runs to 17 residues. Germline V gene data show CDR1 as LGHDT and CDR2 as YNNKEL (reference sequence). The CDR3 spells CASSYLGLAGAGNEQFF. The CDR3 bases are TGTGCCAGCAGTTACTTGGGACTAGCAGGGGCGGGCAATGAGCAGTTCTTC.

V usage is TRBV7-9 and J usage is TRBJ2-1; 10 positions match TRBD2. There are 19 residues in the CDR3. Germline loops: CDR1 SEHNR, CDR2 FQNEAQ (reference sequence). V dropped 1 base and J dropped 5; count of bases not matched to a gene: 14. In nucleotides, the CDR3 is TGTGCCAGCAGCTTAGGGGCTAGCGGGAGCCCTTACCCGGACAATGAGCAGTTCTTC. This translates into CASSLGASGSPYPDNEQFF.

This sequence joins TRBV18 and TRBJ2-1; 10 nucleotides align to TRBD2. The CDR3 sequence is 14 residues long. Trimming cost V 3 bases and J 5 bases; bases outside gene matches: 1. From germline, CDR1 is KGHSH and CDR2 LQKENI. CDR3 coding DNA: TGTGCCAGCTCACCTGGACTAGCGGACAATGAGCAGTTCTTC. Encoded protein: CASSPGLADNEQFF.

The chain links TRBV19 to TRBJ2-5; no reliable D call. CDR1 and CDR2 (germline): LNHDA, SQIVND (reference sequence). The CDR3 consists of 12 residues. V lost 6 bases and J lost 5, with 10 bases in between. The CDR3 region is CASRSEPETQYF. The DNA for the CDR3 is TGTGCCAGTAGGTCCGAGCCGGAGACCCAGTACTTC.

In the case of this clone: One junction end does not reproduce the germline sequence, and a read error may be involved. As DNA, the CDR3 is TGTGCCAGCACCTTAGTAGGGACTCGGAGGTCCGGGGAGCTGTTTTTT. It specifies CASTLVGTRRSGELFF. The chain has TRBV7-9 and TRBJ2-2; D perhaps matches TRBD2 (6 bases). This CDR3 has 16 amino acids. Germline CDR1 and CDR2: SEHNR and FQNEAQ (reference sequence).

This rearrangement joins TRBV10-2 to TRBJ2-3; D is possibly TRBD2 (5 bases). The CDR3 is 13 amino acids. Trimming cost V 4 bases and J 7 bases, with 12 bases left between them. The germline gives CDR1 WSHSY, CDR2 SAAADI. The CDR3 protein is CASSATRLNTQYF. DNA of the CDR3: TGCGCCAGCAGTGCCACTAGACTCAATACGCAGTATTTT.

The chain carries TRBV7-3 and TRBJ2-2, with D uncertain. The CDR3 has 13 residues. V lost 5 bases and J lost 5, with 9 bases in between. Germline V gene sequence: CDR1 SGHTA, CDR2 FQGTGA. The chain's CDR3 is CASSRTVTGELFF. The CDR3 nucleotides read TGTGCCAGCAGCAGAACAGTGACCGGGGAGCTGTTTTTT.

The J gene is TRBJ1-6, the V gene TRBV6-1; D is ambiguous. The CDR3 contains 18 residues. Germline-derived CDR1 and CDR2 are MNHNS and SASEGT. The V gene lost 0 bases and the J gene lost 0 bases, with 12 bases spanning the gap. CDR3 residues: CASSEAGDASSYNSPLHF. DNA for the CDR3: TGTGCCAGCAGTGAAGCGGGAGACGCGAGCTCCTATAATTCACCCCTCCACTTT.

The chain uses TRBV28 and TRBJ1-4, with 7 bases aligning to TRBD1. The V gene's germline CDR1 is MDHEN and CDR2 SYDVKM. The trim removed 2 bases at V and 1 base at J, leaving 1 base unmatched. The CDR3 sequence is 15 residues long. This CDR3 reads CASSLPGGTNEKLFF. DNA of the CDR3: TGTGCCAGCAGTTTACCAGGGGGAACTAATGAAAAACTGTTTTTT.

The chain combines TRBV5-1 with TRBJ2-5; no firm D call. Germline V CDR1 and CDR2: SGHRS, YFSETQ. The CDR3 is 16 residues long. V was pared by 4 bases and J by 2 bases, with 18 bases between. The CDR3 region has the DNA TGCGCCAGCAGCGTCGCCCTCCTAGTGGGTCAAGAGACCCAGTACTTC. It is translated as CASSVALLVGQETQYF.

This chain links TRBV9 with TRBJ2-7; possible D gene TRBD2, 6 bases. CDR3 length: 14 amino acids. With 1 base removed from V and 3 bases from J, the gap between germline ends came to 11 bases. From germline, CDR1 is SGDLS and CDR2 YYNGEE. CDR3 in DNA: TGTGCCAGCAGCGTAAGGGGACTGGACTACGAGCAGTACTTC. The encoded protein is CASSVRGLDYEQYF.

The CDR3 loop is CASRPRADRPIVWETQYF. The CDR3, as DNA: TGTGCCAGCAGACCTAGGGCGGACAGGCCTATCGTTTGGGAGACCCAGTACTTC. The chain has TRBV28 and TRBJ2-5; 7 bases agree with TRBD1. Trimming at V came to 6 bases and at J to 5 bases, leaving 21 bases not matched to a gene. The CDR3 runs to 18 residues. Germline V CDR1 and CDR2: MDHEN, SYDVKM.

The chain links TRBV7-9 to TRBJ1-1; possibly TRBD1 for D (5 bases). This CDR3 region has 16 residues. The germline CDR1 and CDR2 sequences are SEHNR and FQNEAQ (reference sequence). V was clipped by 8 bases and J by 0 bases, with 19 bases between them. CDR3: CASGAGVLLMNTEAFF. For the CDR3, the DNA is TGTGCCAGCGGGGCGGGGGTTCTACTCATGAACACTGAAGCTTTCTTT.

The genes are TRBV2 and TRBJ2-3; 13 bases fit TRBD2. The length of the CDR3 is 15 residues. Germline V gene data show CDR1 as SNHLY and CDR2 as FYNNEI. With 8 bases clipped from V and 2 bases from J, the junction kept 4 bases outside the gene matches. The CDR3 sequence: CASCGTSGNTDTQYF. In DNA, the CDR3 is TGTGCCAGCTGTGGGACTAGCGGGAACACAGATACGCAGTATTTT.

V and J are TRBV30 and TRBJ1-4, with D tentatively TRBD1 (6 bases). The CDR3 totals 16 residues. Looked up from germline, CDR1 is GTSNPN and CDR2 is SVGIG (reference sequence). V lost 5 bases and J 5 bases, leaving 21 bases between the germline ends. The CDR3 DNA reads as TGTGCCTGGCGTTCTAAGGTCACAGGGAACAATGAAAAACTGTTTTTT. Its translation is CAWRSKVTGNNEKLFF.